This T cell receptor beta chain was captured in a study of OX40 agonist ivuxolimab in advanced cancers. Germline-derived CDR1 and CDR2 are SGHNT and YYREEE (reference sequence). The CDR3 covers 17 residues. Trimming removed 3 bases at V and 4 bases at J, with 17 bases between. As regards this clone: Its target is not known.

Study-wide points: The study found among the lowest clonal expansion in partial responders at 0.1-3.0 mg/kg. Doses of 0.1 to 3.0 mg/kg were accompanied by clonal expansion of CD4+ and CD8+ blood T cells by week 6.

Sequencing was performed with immunoSEQ multiplex PCR; in TCRdb, only in-frame clones are kept and a portion is missing. The sample has 81,000 or so clones, 93% seen once. The sequence came from an adult with an advanced solid tumor such as melanoma, head and neck, liver or kidney cancer. Here the sequenced sample was CD4+ or CD8+ T cells sorted from blood, taken in a trial of the OX40 agonist ivuxolimab. V usage is TRBV5-4 and J usage is TRBJ1-6; D not certain. The CDR3: CASSSNPTGPYNSPLHF. CDR3 coding DNA: TGTGCCAGCAGCTCCAACCCAACCGGGCCATATAATTCACCCCTCCACTTT.